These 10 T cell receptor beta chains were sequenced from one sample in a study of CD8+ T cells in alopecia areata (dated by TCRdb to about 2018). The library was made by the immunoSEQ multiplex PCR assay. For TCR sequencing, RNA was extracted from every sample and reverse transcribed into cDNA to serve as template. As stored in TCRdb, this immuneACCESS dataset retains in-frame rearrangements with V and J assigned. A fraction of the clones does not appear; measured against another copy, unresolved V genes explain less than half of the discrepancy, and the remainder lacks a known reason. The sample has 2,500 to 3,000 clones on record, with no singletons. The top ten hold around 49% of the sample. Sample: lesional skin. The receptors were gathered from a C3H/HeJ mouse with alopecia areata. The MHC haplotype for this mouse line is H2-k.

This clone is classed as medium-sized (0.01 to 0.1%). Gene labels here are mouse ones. CDR3 DNA, as far as it was read: TGTGCCAGCAGTGATGAGACAGATAGCTCCTAT. Amino acid sequence: CASSDETDSSY. The entire CDR3 protein is CASSDETDSSYEQYF. The chain combines TRBV13-1 with TRBJ2-7; weak D call: TRBD1 (5 bases). The CDR3 goes on 4 residues after the read ends, and that part is filled in from the germline J gene. Germline lookup yields CDR1 NSHNY and CDR2 SYGAGN. There are 15 residues in the CDR3. Trimming removed 0 bases from V and 0 bases from J, with 10 bases in between.

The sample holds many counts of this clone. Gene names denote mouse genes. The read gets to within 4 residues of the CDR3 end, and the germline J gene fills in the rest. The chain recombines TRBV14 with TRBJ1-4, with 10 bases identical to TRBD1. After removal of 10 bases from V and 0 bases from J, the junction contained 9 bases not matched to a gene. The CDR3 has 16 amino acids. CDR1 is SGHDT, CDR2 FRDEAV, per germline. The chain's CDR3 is CAAGTGAPISNERLFF. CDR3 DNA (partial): TGTGCCGCCGGGACAGGGGCCCCTATTTCCAACGAA.

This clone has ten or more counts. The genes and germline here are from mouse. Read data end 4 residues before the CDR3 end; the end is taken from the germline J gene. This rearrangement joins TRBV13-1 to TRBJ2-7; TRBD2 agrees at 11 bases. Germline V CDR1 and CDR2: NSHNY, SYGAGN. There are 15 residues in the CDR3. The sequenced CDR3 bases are TGTGCCAGCAGACGACAGGACTGGGGGGTTTAT. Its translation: CASRRQDWGVY. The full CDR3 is CASRRQDWGVYEQYF.

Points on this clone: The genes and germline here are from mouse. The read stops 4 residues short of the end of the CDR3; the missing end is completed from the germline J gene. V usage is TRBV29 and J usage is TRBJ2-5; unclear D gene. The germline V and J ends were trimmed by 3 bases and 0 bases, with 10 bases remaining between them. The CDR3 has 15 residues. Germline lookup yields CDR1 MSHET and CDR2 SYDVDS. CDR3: CASSFSYKNQDTQYF. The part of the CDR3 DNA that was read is TGTGCTAGCAGTTTTTCTTACAAGAACCAAGAC.

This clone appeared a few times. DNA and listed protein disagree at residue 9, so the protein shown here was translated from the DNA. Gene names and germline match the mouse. CDR3 in amino acids: CASSEGLGALYF. The DNA read from the CDR3 is TGTGCCAGCAGTGAGGGACTGGGGGCG. The genes are TRBV13-1 and TRBJ1-3; maybe TRBD1 (5 bases). The read ends 3 residues shy of where the CDR3 ends; the end is completed using the germline J gene. This CDR3 spans 12 amino acids. Germline CDR1 and CDR2: NSHNY and SYGAGN.

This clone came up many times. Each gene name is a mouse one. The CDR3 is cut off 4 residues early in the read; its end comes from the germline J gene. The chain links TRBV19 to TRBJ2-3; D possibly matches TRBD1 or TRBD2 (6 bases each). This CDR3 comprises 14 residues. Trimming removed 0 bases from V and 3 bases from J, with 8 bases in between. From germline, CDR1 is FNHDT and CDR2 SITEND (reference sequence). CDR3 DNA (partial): TGTGCCAGCAGTATAGGGGGGCGGGCAGAA. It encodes CASSIGGRAE. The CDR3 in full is CASSIGGRAETLYF.

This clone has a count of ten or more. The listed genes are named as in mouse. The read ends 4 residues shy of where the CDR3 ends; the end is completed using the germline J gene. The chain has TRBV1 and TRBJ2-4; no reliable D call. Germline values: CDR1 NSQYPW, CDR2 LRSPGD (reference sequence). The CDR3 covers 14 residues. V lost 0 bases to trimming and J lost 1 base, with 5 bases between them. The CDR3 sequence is CTCSADLGQNTLYF. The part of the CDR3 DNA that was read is TGCACCTGCAGTGCAGATCTGGGTCAAAAC. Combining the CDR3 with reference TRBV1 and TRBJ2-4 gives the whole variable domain VTLLEQNPRWRLVPRGQAVNLRCILKNSQYPWMSWYQQDLQKQLQWLFTLRSPGDKEVKSLPGADYLATRVTDTELRLQVANMSQGRTLYCTCSADLGQNTLYFGAGTRLSVL.

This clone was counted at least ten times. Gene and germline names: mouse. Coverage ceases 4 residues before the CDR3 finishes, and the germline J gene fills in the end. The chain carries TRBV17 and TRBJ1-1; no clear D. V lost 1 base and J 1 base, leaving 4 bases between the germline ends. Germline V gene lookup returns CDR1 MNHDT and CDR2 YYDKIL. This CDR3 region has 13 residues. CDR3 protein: CASSRGRNTEVFF. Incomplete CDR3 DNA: TGTGCTAGCAGTAGAGGTAGAAACACA.

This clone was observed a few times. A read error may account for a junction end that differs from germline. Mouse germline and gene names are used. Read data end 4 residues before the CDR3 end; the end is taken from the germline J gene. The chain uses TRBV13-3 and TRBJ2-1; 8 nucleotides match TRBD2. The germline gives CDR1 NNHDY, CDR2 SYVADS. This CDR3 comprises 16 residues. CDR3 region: CASGDDWGGSYAEQFF. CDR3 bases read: TGTGCCAGCGGTGATGATTGGGGGGGGTCTTATGCT.

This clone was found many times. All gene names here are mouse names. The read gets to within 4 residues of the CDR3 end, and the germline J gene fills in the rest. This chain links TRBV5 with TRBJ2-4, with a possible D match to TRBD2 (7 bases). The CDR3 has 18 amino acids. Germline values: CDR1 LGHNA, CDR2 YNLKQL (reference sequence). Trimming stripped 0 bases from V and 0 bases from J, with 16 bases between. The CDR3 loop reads CASSQEEGGDPSQNTLYF. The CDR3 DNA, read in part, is TGTGCCAGCAGCCAAGAAGAGGGGGGGGACCCTAGTCAAAAC.